Listed here is a single T cell receptor (beta chain). Every subset's genomic DNA went evenly onto several immunoSEQ plates. Sequenced by immunoSEQ multiplex PCR; TCRdb stores in-frame clones only, minus some. The sample has about 520,000 clones, about 78% seen once; the top ten hold around 12%. The entry originates in a study of shared clonotypes between healthy human individuals. Germline V lookup: CDR1 MGHDK, CDR2 SYGVNS. The length of the CDR3 is 12 residues. V was trimmed by 6 bases and J by 13 bases, leaving 15 bases between them. The chain carries TRBV25-1 and TRBJ1-4; no definite D call. The sequenced sample was PBMCs. The receptor was derived from a woman between 40 and 50 years old in good health. Some clones in this sample may be carry-over from other donors' samples. CDR3 region: CASRFRSDPLFF. The CDR3 DNA reads as TGTGCCAGCAGATTTCGGTCCGATCCACTGTTTTTT. Together with reference TRBV25-1 and TRBJ1-4, the CDR3 gives the full variable domain: EADIYQTPRYLVIGTGKKITLECSQTMGHDKMYWYQQDPGMELHLIHYSYGVNSTEKGDLSSESTVSRIRTEHFPLTLESARPSHTSQYLCASRFRSDPLFFGSGTQLSVL.